Following are 18 T cell receptor beta chains from one sample sequenced in a study of cytomegalovirus exposure and HLA in healthy donors. PCR employed 60 Vbeta and 13 Jbeta primers. Clones were read by immunoSEQ multiplex PCR, and TCRdb kept only the in-frame ones, dropping some. The table includes nearly 110,000 clones, 82% detected once. The sample comprised PBMCs. All receptors derive from a man aged 45-65 years in good health and CMV-seronegative.

CDR3 residues: CAWTTGGRQPQHF. In DNA form, the CDR3 reads TGTGCCTGGACCACAGGGGGACGACAGCCCCAGCATTTT. The rearrangement uses TRBV30 and TRBJ1-5; 8 bases map to TRBD1. CDR3 length: 13 residues. The V gene's germline CDR1 is GTSNPN and CDR2 SVGIG (reference sequence). The V gene end was trimmed by 4 bases and the J gene end by 7 bases; junction bases not matched to a gene: 6.

The chain carries TRBV7-8 and TRBJ2-1; TRBD1 agrees at 8 bases. Germline V lookup: CDR1 SGHVS, CDR2 FQNEAQ. The CDR3 is 15 residues long. V was clipped by 6 bases and J by 8 bases; unmatched bases: 12. CDR3 nucleotide sequence: TGTGCCAGCAGTACCGGACAGGGCTCGATGTATGAGCAGTTCTTC. Translated, it gives CASSTGQGSMYEQFF.

This clone turned up a few times. The chain employs TRBV7-2 and TRBJ2-3; 8 nucleotides line up with TRBD1. V lost 6 bases and J lost 5; bases outside the gene matches: 10. The germline gives CDR1 SGHTA, CDR2 FQGNSA. The CDR3 is 15 amino acids. CDR3 region: CASSSRDRPVDTQYF. In nucleotides, the CDR3 is TGTGCCAGCAGTTCCCGGGACAGGCCCGTAGATACGCAGTATTTT.

V gene TRBV9 combines with J gene TRBJ1-1, with 11 bases matching TRBD1. The germline V gene encodes CDR1 SGDLS and CDR2 YYNGEE. The V gene end was trimmed by 3 bases and the J gene end by 4 bases; junction bases not matched to a gene: 5. CDR3 size: 15 residues. CDR3 sequence: CASSGPGTGGTEAFF. CDR3 in DNA: TGTGCCAGCAGCGGCCCCGGGACAGGGGGCACTGAAGCTTTCTTT.

The J gene is TRBJ1-5, the V gene TRBV19, with 7 bases that match TRBD1. This CDR3 spans 14 amino acids. Germline values: CDR1 LNHDA, CDR2 SQIVND (reference sequence). Trimming cost V 6 bases and J 6 bases; bases outside gene matches: 8. CDR3 DNA sequence: TGTGCCAGTAGCCCTGACAGGGAAATTCAGCCCCAGCATTTT. Translation gives CASSPDREIQPQHF.

The V and J genes are TRBV5-8 and TRBJ1-5; tentatively, D is TRBD1 (5 bases). The CDR3 sequence is 16 residues long. V lost 3 bases, J lost 1 base, and 14 bases lay in between. CDR1 and CDR2 from the germline V gene are SGHTS and YDEGEE. The CDR3 DNA follows: TGTGCCAGCAGCTGGGGGGGATGGATAAGCAATCAGCCCCAGCATTTT. Protein: CASSWGGWISNQPQHF.

The rearrangement links TRBV5-4 to TRBJ1-1, with D possibly matching TRBD1 (5 bases). Per germline, CDR1 SGHNT and CDR2 YYREEE (reference sequence). This CDR3 is built from 18 residues. V lost 0 bases, J lost 1 base, and 19 bases lay in between. Here the CDR3 DNA reads TGTGCCAGCAGCTTGGATCAGGGAACCTTTTTCGCGAACACTGAAGCTTTCTTT. It yields the protein CASSLDQGTFFANTEAFF.

The genes are TRBV19 and TRBJ1-6, with D unresolved. V lost 3 bases to trimming and J lost 0 bases, with 15 bases between them. The germline CDR1 and CDR2 sequences are LNHDA and SQIVND (reference sequence). The CDR3 contains 18 residues. The CDR3 sequence is CASSMGGRSSSYNSPLHF. The CDR3 nucleotides are TGTGCCAGTAGTATGGGAGGCAGGTCGAGCTCCTATAATTCACCCCTCCACTTT.

The chain joins TRBV5-1 to TRBJ2-5, with D maybe TRBD2 (5 bases). V lost 4 bases and J lost 5, with 18 bases in between. The CDR3 consists of 15 residues. From germline, CDR1 is SGHRS and CDR2 YFSETQ. The CDR3 loop reads CASSLTGFRDETQYF. CDR3 DNA sequence: TGCGCCAGCAGCCTCACGGGGTTTCGGGATGAGACCCAGTACTTC.

This chain connects TRBV19 to TRBJ2-3; 7 bases agree with TRBD1. The J segment lost 2 bases and the V segment lost 6 bases, leaving 5 bases of the junction unmatched. The germline V gene has CDR1 LNHDA and CDR2 SQIVND (reference sequence). The CDR3 runs 14 residues. The CDR3 DNA follows: TGTGCCAGTAGGCTCGGGACAGACACAGATACGCAGTATTTT. Translated, it gives CASRLGTDTDTQYF. The full variable domain, its missing parts supplied by reference TRBV19 and TRBJ2-3, is DGGITQSPKYLFRKEGQNVTLSCEQNLNHDAMYWYRQDPGQGLRLIYYSQIVNDFQKGDIAEGYSVSREKKESFPLTVTSAQKNPTAFYLCASRLGTDTDTQYFGPGTRLTVL.

The chain links TRBV7-9 to TRBJ1-4; no firm D call. Trimming took off 1 base at V and 10 bases at J, with 7 bases between the two ends. This CDR3 has 12 amino acids. The germline V gene has CDR1 SEHNR and CDR2 FQNEAQ (reference sequence). CDR3 sequence: CASSLDSGKLFF. The CDR3 bases are TGTGCCAGCAGCTTAGACTCAGGAAAACTGTTTTTT.

The chain is built from TRBV7-9 and TRBJ2-5, with 11 bases fitting TRBD1. V lost 5 bases and J lost 0; bases outside the gene matches: 5. Germline assignment: CDR1 SEHNR and CDR2 FQNEAQ (reference sequence). The CDR3 totals 16 residues. The CDR3 DNA sequence: TGTGCCAGCAGCCTAGGGACAGGGGGGTACCAAGAGACCCAGTACTTC. It codes for CASSLGTGGYQETQYF.

This chain connects TRBV18 to TRBJ1-4; the D is unclear. Germline V gives CDR1 KGHSH, CDR2 LQKENI. V gave up 3 bases and J gave up 3 bases, with 14 bases separating them. The CDR3 totals 16 residues. The DNA for the CDR3 is TGTGCCAGCTCACCCGCAGGTCGTGGGCCTAATGAAAAACTGTTTTTT. This sequence encodes CASSPAGRGPNEKLFF.

V gene TRBV7-6 combines with J gene TRBJ2-3, with 8 bases aligning to TRBD2. V shed 3 bases, J shed 4 bases, and the junction held 6 bases outside the gene matches. The CDR3 runs to 15 residues. The germline CDR1 and CDR2 sequences are SGHVS and FNYEAQ. CDR3 sequence: CASSLAGGVPDTQYF. The CDR3 region has the DNA TGTGCCAGCAGCTTGGCGGGGGGCGTACCAGATACGCAGTATTTT. Looking up the rest from reference TRBV7-6 and TRBJ2-3 gives the full variable domain: GAGVSQSPRYKVTKRGQDVALRCDPISGHVSLYWYRQALGQGPEFLTYFNYEAQQDKSGLPNDRFSAERPEGSISTLTIQRTEQRDSAMYRCASSLAGGVPDTQYFGPGTRLTVL.

This clone has just one count. The rearrangement uses TRBV10-3 and TRBJ1-1; D unclear. Between the trimmed V and J ends, which lost 9 bases and 3 bases, there was a span of 11 bases. The length of the CDR3 is 12 residues. Germline lookup yields CDR1 ENHRY and CDR2 SYGVKD. The CDR3 nucleotides read TGTGCCATTGGACGGGAGGACACTGAAGCTTTCTTT. Translating gives CAIGREDTEAFF.

This clone was seen a few times. The chain links TRBV7-2 to TRBJ2-5; D not certain. Trimming stripped 5 bases from V and 4 bases from J, with 11 bases between. The CDR3 sequence is 13 residues long. Germline CDR1 is SGHTA and CDR2 is FQGNSA. This chain's CDR3 is CASSPQFPETQYF. In DNA form, the CDR3 reads TGTGCCAGCAGCCCCCAATTTCCAGAGACCCAGTACTTC.

This sequence joins TRBV7-2 and TRBJ1-2; D is unresolved. The CDR3 extends over 14 amino acids. Germline V gene sequence: CDR1 SGHTA, CDR2 FQGNSA. Trimming pared 3 bases from V and 8 bases from J, leaving 16 bases between. Here the CDR3 DNA reads TGTGCCAGCAGCTTCGAACCTCGAAATGCGGGCTACACCTTC. This sequence encodes CASSFEPRNAGYTF.

The V gene is TRBV7-9, the J gene TRBJ1-1; tentatively, D is TRBD1 (6 bases). This CDR3 has 15 amino acids. Trimming removed 4 bases from V and 5 bases from J, with 17 bases in between. Germline values: CDR1 SEHNR, CDR2 FQNEAQ (reference sequence). The CDR3 coding sequence is TGTGCCAGCAGCTCCGAAAACAGGGTCGGTACTGAAGCTTTCTTT. This encodes CASSSENRVGTEAFF.